These 18 T cell receptor beta chains originate from one sample sequenced in a study of blood T cell repertoires in COVID-19. TCRdb's table, derived via immunoSEQ multiplex PCR, lists solely in-frame clones and lacks some. The table lists about 260,000 clones, roughly four fifths of them singletons, with 4.1% in the top ten. The specimen was PBMCs or T cells enriched from blood (not recorded which). These receptors were obtained from a young man with acute COVID-19.

This chain connects TRBV21-1 to TRBJ1-4; the table's D call, TRBD1, has no DNA check behind it. TRBV21-1 is marked as a pseudogene. The length of the CDR3 is 17 residues. Here the CDR3 reads CASSKAWDRIPNEKLFF. The CDR3, as DNA: TGTGCCAGCAGCAAAGCTTGGGACAGGATCCCGAATGAAAAACTGTTTTTT.

The genes are TRBV7-2 and TRBJ2-2; possible D gene TRBD1, 6 bases. The CDR3 is made up of 15 amino acids. V lost 6 bases and J 7 bases, leaving 18 bases between the germline ends. Per germline, CDR1 SGHTA and CDR2 FQGNSA. The chain's CDR3 is CASRPTPRGRGELFF. The CDR3 coding sequence is TGTGCCAGCAGACCCACGCCCAGGGGACGCGGGGAGCTGTTTTTT.

V usage is TRBV3-1 (or the pseudogene TRBV3-2) and J usage is TRBJ2-1; D not certain. Germline CDR1 LGHDT, CDR2 YNNKEL (reference sequence). Trimming took 3 bases from V and 7 from J, leaving 10 bases between them. CDR3 length: 13 residues. CDR3: CASSHPYRNEQFF. The CDR3 DNA reads as TGTGCCAGCAGCCACCCCTACAGAAATGAGCAGTTCTTC.

This clone was detected once. The chain recombines TRBV5-1 with TRBJ2-1; 10 bases fit TRBD2. The CDR3 loop spans 15 amino acids. Germline CDR1 and CDR2: SGHRS and YFSETQ. The J segment lost 6 bases and the V segment lost 4 bases, leaving 7 bases of the junction unmatched. The CDR3 bases are TGCGCCAGCAGCCCAATGGCTAGCGGGGGCAATGAGCAGTTCTTC. It codes for CASSPMASGGNEQFF.

The chain uses TRBV19 and TRBJ2-2, with 7 bases aligning to TRBD2. Germline V gene lookup returns CDR1 LNHDA and CDR2 SQIVND (reference sequence). There are 15 residues in the CDR3. The trim removed 2 bases at V and 6 bases at J, leaving 6 bases unmatched. CDR3 coding DNA: TGTGCCAGTAGTATACGGGGGAGGGGCCCCGGGGAGCTGTTTTTT. It translates to CASSIRGRGPGELFF.

This clone was found once. This chain joins TRBV6-4 and TRBJ1-2, with 8 bases fitting TRBD1. Germline V lookup: CDR1 MRHNA, CDR2 SNTAGT. This CDR3 region has 13 residues. V lost 5 bases, J lost 6 bases, and 5 bases stayed unmatched. CDR3 amino acids: CASSNDRGNGYTF. In DNA, the CDR3 is TGTGCCAGCAGTAATGACAGGGGAAATGGCTACACCTTC.

A note on this clone: One end of the junction is discordant with germline, which a read error may explain. V gene TRBV5-1 combines with J gene TRBJ1-6; perhaps TRBD1 as D (6 bases). The CDR3 is made up of 13 amino acids. The V gene's germline CDR1 is SGHRS and CDR2 YFSETQ. This chain's CDR3 is CASSFGQISPLHF. The CDR3 nucleotides read TGTGCCAGCAGCTTTGGACAGATTTCACCCCTCCACTTT.

The V gene is TRBV19, the J gene TRBJ1-1; the match to TRBD1 covers 9 bases. In germline, CDR1 is LNHDA, CDR2 SQIVND (reference sequence). Unmatched junction bases numbered 11, after V lost 8 bases and J lost 1 base. The CDR3 is 16 amino acids. The CDR3: CASWPGQGSWNTEAFF. CDR3 DNA sequence: TGTGCCAGTTGGCCGGGACAGGGAAGTTGGAACACTGAAGCTTTCTTT. Full variable domain (missing parts from reference TRBV19 and TRBJ1-1): DGGITQSPKYLFRKEGQNVTLSCEQNLNHDAMYWYRQDPGQGLRLIYYSQIVNDFQKGDIAEGYSVSREKKESFPLTVTSAQKNPTAFYLCASWPGQGSWNTEAFFGQGTRLTVV.

The V and J genes are TRBV5-1 and TRBJ2-6; D gene unclear. With 4 bases removed from V and 5 bases from J, the gap between germline ends came to 16 bases. The CDR3 has 16 residues. The germline V gene encodes CDR1 SGHRS and CDR2 YFSETQ. The CDR3 DNA reads TGCGCCAGCAGCCCAAGAGGAGCAATCTGGGCCAACGTCCTGACTTTC. This sequence encodes CASSPRGAIWANVLTF.

The chain uses TRBV12-5 and TRBJ1-5, with D perhaps TRBD1 (5 bases). V lost 5 bases and J lost 0, with 14 bases in between. This CDR3 is built from 16 residues. Germline loops: CDR1 LGHNT, CDR2 FRNRAP. The CDR3 nucleotides read TGTGCTAGTGGTCTCATGACAGTTAATAGCAATCAGCCCCAGCATTTT. Its translation is CASGLMTVNSNQPQHF.

The chain couples TRBV5-6 to TRBJ1-5; the D is unclear. CDR1 is SGHDT and CDR2 is YYEEEE in the germline V gene. This CDR3 comprises 14 residues. Trimming left V 1 base short and J 9 bases short, with 14 bases between. CDR3 sequence: CASSLYSEIPPQHF. The CDR3, as DNA: TGTGCCAGCAGCTTGTATTCGGAGATTCCGCCCCAGCATTTT.

Note on this clone: The germline gene is not matched at one end of the junction; a read error may be the cause. The genes are TRBV5-1 and TRBJ2-1; D is unclear. The germline V gene has CDR1 SGHRS and CDR2 YFSETQ. This CDR3 is 15 amino acids long. The CDR3 DNA reads as TGTGCCAGCAGCTTGTTTGTAGAACCTAACAATGAGCAGTTCTTC. This codes for CASSLFVEPNNEQFF.

This chain links TRBV19 with TRBJ1-2; 8 bases are a match to TRBD1. The CDR3 has 15 amino acids. The germline V gene has CDR1 LNHDA and CDR2 SQIVND (reference sequence). J gave up 2 bases and V 5 bases, and 7 bases lay outside the gene matches. The CDR3 nucleotides read TGTGCCAGTAGTGACCCCCGGACAGGGAACTATGGCTACACCTTC. The encoded protein is CASSDPRTGNYGYTF.

This clone has only a few counts. This chain uses TRBV7-8 with TRBJ2-2, with 8 bases aligning to TRBD1. This CDR3 is built from 17 residues. Germline V gives CDR1 SGHVS, CDR2 FQNEAQ. V lost 7 bases and J lost 3; bases outside the gene matches: 13. CDR3 in amino acids: CASTNRGQGLYTGELFF. In DNA, the CDR3 is TGTGCCAGCACCAATCGCGGACAGGGTTTATACACCGGGGAGCTGTTTTTT.

V and J are TRBV19 and TRBJ1-5; D gene uncertain. V shed 3 bases and J shed 2 bases, with 20 bases lying between them. From germline, CDR1 is LNHDA and CDR2 SQIVND (reference sequence). The length of the CDR3 is 18 residues. In DNA, the CDR3 is TGTGCCAGTAGTATGGTCCGGTCGGGCAGGAGGGGCAATCAGCCCCAGCATTTT. Translating gives CASSMVRSGRRGNQPQHF.

On this clone: One end of the junction fails to match germline, which may point to a read error. The CDR3, as DNA: TGTGCCAGCAGCCCCTCGGCGGGCAAAGACATTCAGTACTTC. Translating it yields CASSPSAGKDIQYF. This sequence joins TRBV11-3 and TRBJ2-4; D is perhaps TRBD2 (5 bases). The CDR3 contains 14 residues. Per the germline V gene, CDR1 is SGHNT and CDR2 is YENEEA.

CDR3 in DNA: TGTGCCAGCAGCGAACTACAGGGGTTAGGTGGAAACACCATATATTTT. Protein sequence: CASSELQGLGGNTIYF. The chain employs TRBV9 and TRBJ1-3, with 7 nucleotides matching TRBD1. The V segment lost 3 bases and the J segment 3 bases; nucleotides outside the gene matches: 9. The CDR3 totals 16 residues. Germline V gene sequence: CDR1 SGDLS, CDR2 YYNGEE.

This clone was seen a handful of times. The chain recombines TRBV11-3 with TRBJ2-1, with a tentative D call TRBD2 (5 bases). Trimming took 4 bases from V and 0 from J, leaving 16 bases between them. This CDR3 spans 17 amino acids. CDR1 is SGHNT, CDR2 YENEEA, per germline. The CDR3 DNA reads as TGTGCCAGCAGCTCCGGGGTTAGCGCGAGCTCCTACAATGAGCAGTTCTTC. This encodes CASSSGVSASSYNEQFF.